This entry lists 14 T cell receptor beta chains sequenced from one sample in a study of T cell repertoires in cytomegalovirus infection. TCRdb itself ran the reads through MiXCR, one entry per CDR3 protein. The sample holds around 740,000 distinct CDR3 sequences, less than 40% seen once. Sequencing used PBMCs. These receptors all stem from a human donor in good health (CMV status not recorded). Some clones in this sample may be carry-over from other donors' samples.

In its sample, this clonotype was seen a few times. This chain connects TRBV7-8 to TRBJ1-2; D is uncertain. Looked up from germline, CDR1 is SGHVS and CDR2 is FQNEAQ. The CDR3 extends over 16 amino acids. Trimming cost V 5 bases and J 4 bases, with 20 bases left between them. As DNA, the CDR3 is TGTGCCAGCAGCATAGACCCCCGCAGTACCTTCTATGGCTACACCTTC. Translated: CASSIDPRSTFYGYTF.

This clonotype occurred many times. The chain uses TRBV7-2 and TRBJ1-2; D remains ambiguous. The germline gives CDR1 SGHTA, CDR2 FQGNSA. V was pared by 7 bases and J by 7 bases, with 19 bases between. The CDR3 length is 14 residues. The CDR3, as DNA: TGTGCCAGCACCCCTACCCGGGGTTTCACTGGCTACACCTTC. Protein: CASTPTRGFTGYTF.

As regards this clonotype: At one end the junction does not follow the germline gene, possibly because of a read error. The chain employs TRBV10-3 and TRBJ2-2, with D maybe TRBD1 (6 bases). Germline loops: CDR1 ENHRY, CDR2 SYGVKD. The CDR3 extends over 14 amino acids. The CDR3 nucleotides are TGTGCCATCAGTCCGGTGACAGGTATCTGGGAGATGTTTTTT. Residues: CAISPVTGIWEMFF.

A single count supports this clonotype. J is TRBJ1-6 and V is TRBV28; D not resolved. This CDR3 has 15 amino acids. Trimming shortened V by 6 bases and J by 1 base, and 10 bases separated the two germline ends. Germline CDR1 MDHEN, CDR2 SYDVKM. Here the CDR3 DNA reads TGTGCCAGCAGCCCTCTAAGGTCCTATAATTCACCCCTCCACTTT. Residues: CASSPLRSYNSPLHF.

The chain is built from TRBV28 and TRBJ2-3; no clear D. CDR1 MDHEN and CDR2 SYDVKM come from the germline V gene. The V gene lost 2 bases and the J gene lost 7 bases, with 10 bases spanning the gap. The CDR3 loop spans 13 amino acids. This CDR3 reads CASSLALINTQYF. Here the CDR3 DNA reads TGTGCCAGCAGTTTAGCCCTCATAAATACGCAGTATTTT. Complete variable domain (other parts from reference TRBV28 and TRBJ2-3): DVKVTQSSRYLVKRTGEKVFLECVQDMDHENMFWYRQDPGLGLRLIYFSYDVKMKEKGDIPEGYSVSREKKERFSLILESASTNQTSMYLCASSLALINTQYFGPGTRLTVL.

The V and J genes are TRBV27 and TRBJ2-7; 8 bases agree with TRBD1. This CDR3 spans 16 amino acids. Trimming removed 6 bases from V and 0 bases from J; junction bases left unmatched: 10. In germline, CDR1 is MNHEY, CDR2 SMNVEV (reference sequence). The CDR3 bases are TGTGCCAGCAGAGGCAGGGGGCAAACGCTCTCCTACGAGCAGTACTTC. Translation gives CASRGRGQTLSYEQYF.

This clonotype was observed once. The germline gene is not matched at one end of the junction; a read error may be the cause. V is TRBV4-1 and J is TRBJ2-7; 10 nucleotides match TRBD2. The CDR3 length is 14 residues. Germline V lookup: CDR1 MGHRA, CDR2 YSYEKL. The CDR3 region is CSSSQPGLAREQYF. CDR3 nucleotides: TGCTCCAGCAGCCAGCCGGGACTAGCGAGGGAGCAGTACTTC.

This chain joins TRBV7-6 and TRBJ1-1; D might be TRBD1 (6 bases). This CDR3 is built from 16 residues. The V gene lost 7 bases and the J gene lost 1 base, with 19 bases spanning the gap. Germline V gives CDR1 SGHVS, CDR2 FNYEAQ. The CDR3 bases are TGTGCCAGCACCCTAGGTGGGGGCGGCTCGAACACTGAAGCTTTCTTT. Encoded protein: CASTLGGGGSNTEAFF.

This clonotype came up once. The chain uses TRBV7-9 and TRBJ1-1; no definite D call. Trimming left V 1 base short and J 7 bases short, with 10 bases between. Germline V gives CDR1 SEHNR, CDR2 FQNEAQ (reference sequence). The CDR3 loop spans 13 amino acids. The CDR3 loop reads CASSLVVGGEAFF. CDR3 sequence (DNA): TGTGCCAGCAGCTTAGTTGTGGGCGGTGAAGCTTTCTTT.

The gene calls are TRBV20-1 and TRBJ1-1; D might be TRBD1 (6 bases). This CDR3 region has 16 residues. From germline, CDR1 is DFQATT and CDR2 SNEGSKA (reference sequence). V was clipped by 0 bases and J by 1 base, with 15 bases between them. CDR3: CSAREPGGGGNTEAFF. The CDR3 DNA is TGCAGTGCTAGAGAACCTGGGGGCGGGGGGAACACTGAAGCTTTCTTT.

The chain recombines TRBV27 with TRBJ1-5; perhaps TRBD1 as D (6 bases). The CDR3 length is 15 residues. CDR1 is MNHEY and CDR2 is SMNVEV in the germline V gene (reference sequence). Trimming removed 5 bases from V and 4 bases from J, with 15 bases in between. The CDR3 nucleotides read TGTGCCAGCAGTCCGCGGACAGCAGAAAATCAGCCCCAGCATTTT. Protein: CASSPRTAENQPQHF.

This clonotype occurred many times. CDR3 amino acids: CASRRDRPSTDTQYF. The CDR3, as DNA: TGTGCCAGCAGGAGGGACAGGCCTAGCACAGATACGCAGTATTTT. The rearrangement links TRBV6-1 to TRBJ2-3; 8 positions match TRBD1. This CDR3 has 15 residues. V lost 6 bases to trimming and J lost 0 bases; unmatched junction nucleotides: 5. The germline gives CDR1 MNHNS, CDR2 SASEGT.

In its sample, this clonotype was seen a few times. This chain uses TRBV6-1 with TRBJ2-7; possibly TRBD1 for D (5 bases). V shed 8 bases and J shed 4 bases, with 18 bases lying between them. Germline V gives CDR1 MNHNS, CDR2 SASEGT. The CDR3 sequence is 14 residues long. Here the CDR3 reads CASGGAGRMYEQYF. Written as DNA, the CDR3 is TGTGCCAGCGGTGGGGCAGGCAGGATGTACGAGCAGTACTTC.

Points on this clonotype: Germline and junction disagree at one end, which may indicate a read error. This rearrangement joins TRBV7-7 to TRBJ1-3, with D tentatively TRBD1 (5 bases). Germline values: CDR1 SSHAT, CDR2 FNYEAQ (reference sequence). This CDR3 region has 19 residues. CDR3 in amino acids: CASSLVWLGTFSSGNTIYF. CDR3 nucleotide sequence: TGTGCTAGCAGCTTAGTTTGGCTAGGGACTTTCAGCTCTGGAAACACCATATATTTT.